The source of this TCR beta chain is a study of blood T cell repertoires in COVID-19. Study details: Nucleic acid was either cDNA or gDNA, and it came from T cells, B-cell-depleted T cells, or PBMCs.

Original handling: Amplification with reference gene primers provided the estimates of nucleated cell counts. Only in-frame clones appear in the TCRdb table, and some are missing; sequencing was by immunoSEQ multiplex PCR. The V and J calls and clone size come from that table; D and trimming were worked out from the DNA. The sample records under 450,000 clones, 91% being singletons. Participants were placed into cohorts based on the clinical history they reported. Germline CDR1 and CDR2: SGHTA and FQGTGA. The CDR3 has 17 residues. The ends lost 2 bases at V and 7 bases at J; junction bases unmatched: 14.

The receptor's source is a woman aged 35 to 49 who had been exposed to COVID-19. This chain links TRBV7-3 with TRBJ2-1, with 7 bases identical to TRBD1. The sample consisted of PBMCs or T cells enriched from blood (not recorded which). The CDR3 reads CASSLSHRGHIANEQFF. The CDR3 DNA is TGTGCCAGCAGCTTATCTCACAGGGGCCATATAGCAAATGAGCAGTTCTTC.